Each of the 8 T cell receptor beta chains below was sequenced from the same sample in a study of identifying expanded T cells in peripheral blood. The repertoire was sequenced with immunoSEQ multiplex PCR; TCRdb's copy has only in-frame clones and lacks some. The sample records around 82,000 clones, 84% being singletons. Material for sequencing was blood. The receptors stem from a person aged 18 to 70 in good health.

The genes are TRBV29-1 and TRBJ2-3; tentative D call: TRBD2 (6 bases). Germline loops: CDR1 SQVTM, CDR2 ANQGSEA. The V and J ends lost 5 bases and 0 bases respectively, with 12 bases between them. The CDR3 is made up of 14 amino acids. CDR3 in amino acids: CSVKVGTSTDTQYF. For the CDR3, the DNA is TGCAGCGTTAAGGTTGGGACTAGCACAGATACGCAGTATTTT.

This clone was detected a few times. V gene TRBV19 combines with J gene TRBJ2-7; TRBD1 matches 8 bases. This CDR3 has 15 amino acids. V gave up 5 bases and J gave up 1 base; unmatched junction bases: 7. Germline CDR1 and CDR2: LNHDA and SQIVND (reference sequence). This CDR3 is CASSRAGTGSYEQYF. CDR3 in DNA: TGTGCCAGTAGTCGAGCCGGGACAGGTTCCTACGAGCAGTACTTC.

This chain links TRBV18 with TRBJ1-2; D unresolved. This CDR3 region has 14 residues. Trimming left V 3 bases short and J 7 bases short, with 15 bases between. The germline V gene encodes CDR1 KGHSH and CDR2 LQKENI. The chain's CDR3 is CASSPGSNEGGYTF. The CDR3 DNA reads TGTGCCAGCTCACCGGGGTCGAATGAGGGTGGCTACACCTTC.

The chain is built from TRBV2 and TRBJ2-3; possible D gene TRBD2, 6 bases. The V end was cut by 10 bases, the J end by 2 bases, with 19 bases between. Germline V gene data show CDR1 as SNHLY and CDR2 as FYNNEI. The CDR3 totals 15 residues. Here the CDR3 reads CATGGISDFTDTQYF. Here the CDR3 DNA reads TGTGCCACCGGGGGAATTTCGGACTTCACAGATACGCAGTATTTT.

The chain couples TRBV28 to TRBJ1-2, with TRBD1 as a possible D gene (5 bases). There are 16 residues in the CDR3. Germline V CDR1 and CDR2: MDHEN, SYDVKM. V gave up 8 bases and J gave up 7 bases, with 26 bases separating them. The CDR3 DNA reads TGTGCCAGCTGGGGGGGAAAGGGGTCCCGTTGGGCTGGCTACACCTTC. This translates into CASWGGKGSRWAGYTF.

V usage is TRBV5-1 and J usage is TRBJ2-3; 7 bases align to TRBD2. Germline-derived CDR1 and CDR2 are SGHRS and YFSETQ. The CDR3 runs to 15 residues. The junction had 7 bases not matched to a gene; V was cut back by 2 bases and J by 4 bases. CDR3 protein: CASSLLGLAADTQYF. The CDR3 nucleotides are TGCGCCAGCAGCTTATTGGGTCTAGCGGCAGATACGCAGTATTTT. The full variable domain, in which reference TRBV5-1 and TRBJ2-3 provide the parts outside the CDR3, is KAGVTQTPRYLIKTRGQQVTLSCSPISGHRSVSWYQQTPGQGLQFLFEYFSETQRNKGNFPGRFSGRQFSNSRSEMNVSTLELGDSALYLCASSLLGLAADTQYFGPGTRLTVL.

CDR3 coding DNA: TGTGCCAGCAGCCCTCGACAGGGGGCCACCGGGGAGCTGTTTTTT. This sequence encodes CASSPRQGATGELFF. This chain links TRBV5-5 with TRBJ2-2, with TRBD1 matching 10 bases. CDR3 length equals 15 residues. CDR1 is SGHKS and CDR2 is YYEKEE in the germline V gene (reference sequence). The J segment lost 4 bases and the V segment lost 4 bases, leaving 4 bases of the junction unmatched.

In DNA form, the CDR3 reads TGTGCCTGGAGTGACAGGGGGCCTGGCTACACCTTC. This translates into CAWSDRGPGYTF. V and J are TRBV30 and TRBJ1-2; 9 bases are a match to TRBD1. The V segment lost 1 base and the J segment 7 bases; nucleotides outside the gene matches: 1. This CDR3 is built from 12 residues. Germline V gene sequence: CDR1 GTSNPN, CDR2 SVGIG (reference sequence).